Reported below is one T cell receptor beta chain. The record originates from a study of blood T cells in healthy people across ages. CDR3 length: 16 residues. V dropped 4 bases and J dropped 11; count of bases not matched to a gene: 18. Per germline, CDR1 MNHNY and CDR2 SVGAGI (reference sequence). Together with a sample-barcoded 5' primer, a J-beta primer mix was included in a second PCR lasting roughly 6 to 12 cycles. Through a template-switch adaptor with 12 random nucleotides, each cDNA molecule received a tag. TCRdb re-derived calls from the 5' RACE reads in MiXCR, one entry per CDR3 protein. The sample shows a few hundred thousand distinct CDR3 sequences, roughly 29% of them seen only once.

The TCR was taken from a woman between 70 and 85 years old in good health. Input material: blood. The rearrangement links TRBV6-6 to TRBJ1-1; 8 positions match TRBD1. CDR3 region: CASSSIPQNGQGWAFF. The CDR3, as DNA: TGTGCCAGCAGTTCAATCCCCCAAAACGGACAGGGATGGGCTTTCTTT.